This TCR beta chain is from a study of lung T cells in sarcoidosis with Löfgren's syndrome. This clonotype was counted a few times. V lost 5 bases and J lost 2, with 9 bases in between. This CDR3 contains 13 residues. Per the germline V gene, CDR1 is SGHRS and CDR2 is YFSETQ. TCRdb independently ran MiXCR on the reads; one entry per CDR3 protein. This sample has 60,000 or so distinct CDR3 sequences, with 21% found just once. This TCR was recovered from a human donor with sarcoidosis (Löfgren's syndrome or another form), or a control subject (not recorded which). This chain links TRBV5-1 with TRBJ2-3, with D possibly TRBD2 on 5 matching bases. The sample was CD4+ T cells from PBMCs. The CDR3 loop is CASRRESTDTQYF. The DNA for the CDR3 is TGCGCCAGCAGAAGGGAGTCCACAGATACGCAGTATTTT.